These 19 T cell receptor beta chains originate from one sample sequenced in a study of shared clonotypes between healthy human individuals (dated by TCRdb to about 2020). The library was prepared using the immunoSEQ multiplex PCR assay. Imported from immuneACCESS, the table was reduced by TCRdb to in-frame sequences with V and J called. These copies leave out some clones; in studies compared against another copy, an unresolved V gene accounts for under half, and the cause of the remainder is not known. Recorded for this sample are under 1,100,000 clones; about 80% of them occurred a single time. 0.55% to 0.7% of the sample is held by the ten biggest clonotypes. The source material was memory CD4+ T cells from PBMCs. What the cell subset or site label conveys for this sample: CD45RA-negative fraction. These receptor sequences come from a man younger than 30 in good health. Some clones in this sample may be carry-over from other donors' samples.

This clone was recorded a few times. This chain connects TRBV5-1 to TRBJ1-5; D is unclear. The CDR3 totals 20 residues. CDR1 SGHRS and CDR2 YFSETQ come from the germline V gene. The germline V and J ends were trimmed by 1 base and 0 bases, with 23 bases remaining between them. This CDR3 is CASSLLRSRNQEISNQPQHF. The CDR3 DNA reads TGCGCCAGCAGCTTGTTGAGGTCGAGAAATCAGGAGATTAGCAATCAGCCCCAGCATTTT.

The CDR3: CASSQVALTSGSRGAYNEQFF. The CDR3 region has the DNA TGTGCCAGCAGCCAAGTTGCCCTCACTAGCGGGTCCCGGGGGGCCTACAATGAGCAGTTCTTC. This rearrangement joins TRBV14 to TRBJ2-1; TRBD2 aligns across 9 bases. The CDR3 contains 21 residues. Germline loops: CDR1 SGHDN, CDR2 FVKESK. V lost 1 base to trimming and J lost 2 bases; unmatched junction nucleotides: 18.

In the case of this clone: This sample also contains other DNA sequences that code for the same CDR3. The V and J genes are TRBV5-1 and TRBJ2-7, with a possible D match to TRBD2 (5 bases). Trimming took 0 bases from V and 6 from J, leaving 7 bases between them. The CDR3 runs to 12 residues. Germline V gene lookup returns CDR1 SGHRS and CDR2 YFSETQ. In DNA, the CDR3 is TGCGCCAGCAGCTTGGGTGGGAGCGAGCAGTACTTC. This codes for CASSLGGSEQYF.

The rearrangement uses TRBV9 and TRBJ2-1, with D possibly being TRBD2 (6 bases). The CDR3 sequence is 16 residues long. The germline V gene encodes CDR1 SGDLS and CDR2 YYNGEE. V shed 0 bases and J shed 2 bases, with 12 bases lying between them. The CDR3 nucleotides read TGTGCCAGCAGCGTAGAAGGGCGGGACCCCTACAATGAGCAGTTCTTC. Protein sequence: CASSVEGRDPYNEQFF. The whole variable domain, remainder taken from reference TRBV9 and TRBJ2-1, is DSGVTQTPKHLITATGQRVTLRCSPRSGDLSVYWYQQSLDQGLQFLIQYYNGEERAKGNILERFSAQQFPDLHSELNLSSLELGDSALYFCASSVEGRDPYNEQFFGPGTRLTVL.

As DNA, the CDR3 is TGTGCCAGCAGTTCCCCGGAACAGGGCCCTGGAAACACCATATATTTT. Translating it yields CASSSPEQGPGNTIYF. The V and J genes are TRBV28 and TRBJ1-3; D is possibly TRBD1 (6 bases). CDR1 and CDR2 (germline): MDHEN, SYDVKM. V dropped 4 bases and J dropped 2 bases, with 15 bases sitting between them. The CDR3 extends over 16 amino acids.

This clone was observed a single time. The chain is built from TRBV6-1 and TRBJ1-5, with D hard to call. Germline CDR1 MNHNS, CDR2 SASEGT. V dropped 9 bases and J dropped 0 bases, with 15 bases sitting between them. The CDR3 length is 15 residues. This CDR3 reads CASQTTEISNQPQHF. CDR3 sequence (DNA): TGTGCCAGTCAGACTACGGAAATTAGCAATCAGCCCCAGCATTTT.

This CDR3 is CASRPDSSSGANVLTF. In DNA form, the CDR3 reads TGTGCCAGCAGGCCGGACAGCAGCTCTGGGGCCAACGTCCTGACTTTC. The chain joins TRBV6-6 to TRBJ2-6; a possible D gene is TRBD1 (6 bases). The CDR3 contains 16 residues. Trimming pared 6 bases from V and 0 bases from J, leaving 12 bases between. CDR1 is MNHNY and CDR2 is SVGAGI in the germline V gene (reference sequence).

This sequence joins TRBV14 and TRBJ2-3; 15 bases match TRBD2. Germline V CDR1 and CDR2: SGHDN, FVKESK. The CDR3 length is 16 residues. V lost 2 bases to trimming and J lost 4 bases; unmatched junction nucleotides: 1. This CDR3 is CASSQWTSGRADTQYF. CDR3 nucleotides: TGTGCCAGCAGCCAATGGACTAGCGGGAGGGCAGATACGCAGTATTTT.

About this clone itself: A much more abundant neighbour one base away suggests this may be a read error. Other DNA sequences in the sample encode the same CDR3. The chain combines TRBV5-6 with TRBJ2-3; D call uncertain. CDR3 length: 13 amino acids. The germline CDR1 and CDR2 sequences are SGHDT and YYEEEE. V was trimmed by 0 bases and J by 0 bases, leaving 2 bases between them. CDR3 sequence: CASSLGSTDTQYF. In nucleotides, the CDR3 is TGTGCCAGCAGCTTGGGTAGCACAGATACGCAGTATTTT.

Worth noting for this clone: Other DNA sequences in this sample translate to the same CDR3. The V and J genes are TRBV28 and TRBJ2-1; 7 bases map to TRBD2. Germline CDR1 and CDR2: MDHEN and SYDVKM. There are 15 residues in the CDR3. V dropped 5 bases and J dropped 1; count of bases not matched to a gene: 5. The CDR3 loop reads CASSPLAESYNEQFF. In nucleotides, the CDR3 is TGTGCCAGCAGTCCGCTAGCGGAATCCTACAATGAGCAGTTCTTC. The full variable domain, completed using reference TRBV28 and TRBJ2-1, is DVKVTQSSRYLVKRTGEKVFLECVQDMDHENMFWYRQDPGLGLRLIYFSYDVKMKEKGDIPEGYSVSREKKERFSLILESASTNQTSMYLCASSPLAESYNEQFFGPGTRLTVL.

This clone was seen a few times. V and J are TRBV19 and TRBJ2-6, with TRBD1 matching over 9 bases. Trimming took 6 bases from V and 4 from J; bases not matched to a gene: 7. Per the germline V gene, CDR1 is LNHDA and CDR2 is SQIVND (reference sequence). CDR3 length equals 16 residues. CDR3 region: CASRTGTGNGANVLTF. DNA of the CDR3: TGTGCCAGTAGAACCGGGACAGGGAACGGGGCCAACGTCCTGACTTTC.

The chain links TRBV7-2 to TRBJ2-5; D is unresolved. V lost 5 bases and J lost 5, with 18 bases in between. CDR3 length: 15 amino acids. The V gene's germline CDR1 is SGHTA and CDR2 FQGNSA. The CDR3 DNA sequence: TGTGCCAGCAGCCAAACCGGACCGAGGCGGGAGACCCAGTACTTC. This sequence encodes CASSQTGPRRETQYF.

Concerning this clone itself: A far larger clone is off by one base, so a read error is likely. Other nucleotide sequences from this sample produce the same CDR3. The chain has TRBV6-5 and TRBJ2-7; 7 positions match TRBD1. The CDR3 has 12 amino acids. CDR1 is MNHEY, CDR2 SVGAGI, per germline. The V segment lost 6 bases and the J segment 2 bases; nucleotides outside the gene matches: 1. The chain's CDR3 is CASRQGAYEQYF. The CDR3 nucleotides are TGTGCCAGCAGGCAGGGGGCCTACGAGCAGTACTTC.

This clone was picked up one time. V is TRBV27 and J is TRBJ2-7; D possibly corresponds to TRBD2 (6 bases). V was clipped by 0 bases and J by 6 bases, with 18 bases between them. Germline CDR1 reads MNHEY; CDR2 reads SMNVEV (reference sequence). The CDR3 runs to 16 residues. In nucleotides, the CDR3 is TGTGCCAGCAGTTTATCTTTAGGAGGGAAGGTAGGCGAGCAGTACTTC. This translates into CASSLSLGGKVGEQYF.

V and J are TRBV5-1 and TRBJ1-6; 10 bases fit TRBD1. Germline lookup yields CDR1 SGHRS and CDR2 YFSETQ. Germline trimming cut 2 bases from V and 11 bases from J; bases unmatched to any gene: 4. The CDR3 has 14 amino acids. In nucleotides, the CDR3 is TGCGCCAGCAGCTTACCGGGACAGGGGACACCCCTCCACTTT. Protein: CASSLPGQGTPLHF.

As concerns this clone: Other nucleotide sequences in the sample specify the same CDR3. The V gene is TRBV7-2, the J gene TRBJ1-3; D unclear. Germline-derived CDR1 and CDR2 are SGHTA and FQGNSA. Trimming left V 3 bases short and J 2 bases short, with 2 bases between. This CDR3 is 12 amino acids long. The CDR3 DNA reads TGTGCCAGCAGCTTTCCTGGAAACACCATATATTTT. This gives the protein CASSFPGNTIYF.

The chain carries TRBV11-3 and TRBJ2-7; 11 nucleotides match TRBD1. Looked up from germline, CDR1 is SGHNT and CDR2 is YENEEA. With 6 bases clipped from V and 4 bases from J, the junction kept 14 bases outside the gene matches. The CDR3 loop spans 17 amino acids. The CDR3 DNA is TGTGCCAGCAGGTTAACCCGGGACAGGGGGAAAAGTTACGAGCAGTACTTC. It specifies CASRLTRDRGKSYEQYF.

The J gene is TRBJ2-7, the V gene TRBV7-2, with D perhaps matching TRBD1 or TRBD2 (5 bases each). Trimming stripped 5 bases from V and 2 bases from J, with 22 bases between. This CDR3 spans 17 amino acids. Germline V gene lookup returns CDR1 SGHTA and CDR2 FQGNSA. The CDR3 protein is CASSPFSRDPVPYEQYF. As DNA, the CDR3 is TGTGCCAGCAGCCCATTCTCCCGGGACCCAGTCCCCTACGAGCAGTACTTC.

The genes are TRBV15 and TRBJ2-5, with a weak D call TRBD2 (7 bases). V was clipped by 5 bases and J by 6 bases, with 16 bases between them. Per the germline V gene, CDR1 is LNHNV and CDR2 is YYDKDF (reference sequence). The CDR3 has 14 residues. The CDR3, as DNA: TGTGCCACCAGCCCCGGGGGGACATTAAAGACCCAGTACTTC. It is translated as CATSPGGTLKTQYF.